The text below deals with one T cell receptor (beta chain). The record originates from a study of a mutant IDH1 vaccine in newly diagnosed glioma. Background on the study: Former treatment meant radiotherapy, temozolomide, or both; the majority had gotten both.

The method was immunoSEQ multiplex PCR; TCRdb's version includes in-frame clones alone and lacks a portion of them. Of about 67,000 clones in the sample, around 82% were seen once. Time point reported: baseline, week 1 (first vaccination visit). This sample's treatment: pre-vaccination baseline after standard-of-care therapy. This CDR3 region has 16 residues. Trimming took off 0 bases at V and 8 bases at J, with 17 bases between the two ends. CDR1 SGHRS and CDR2 YFSETQ come from the germline V gene. The receptor was isolated from a young woman with glioma. Some clones in this sample may be carry-over from other donors' samples. The gene calls are TRBV5-1 and TRBJ1-4; possibly TRBD1 for D (6 bases). Sequenced material: peripheral blood mononuclear cells (PBMCs), taken from a glioma patient treated with radiotherapy, temozolomide or both. CDR3 sequence: CASSLAGGRAGEKLFF. CDR3 bases: TGCGCCAGCAGCTTGGCCGGGGGCAGGGCGGGGGAAAAACTGTTTTTT. Variable domain in full (rest from reference TRBV5-1 and TRBJ1-4): KAGVTQTPRYLIKTRGQQVTLSCSPISGHRSVSWYQQTPGQGLQFLFEYFSETQRNKGNFPGRFSGRQFSNSRSEMNVSTLELGDSALYLCASSLAGGRAGEKLFFGSGTQLSVL.